Detailed here is one TCR beta chain. This sample was included in a study of OX40 agonist ivuxolimab in advanced cancers. In the study overall: Patients with hepatocellular carcinoma, melanoma, renal cell or head and neck cancer made up the dose-escalation patients.

Generated by immunoSEQ multiplex PCR, the TCRdb table keeps only in-frame clones and is missing some. The repertoire holds tens of thousands of clones, with under 90% as singletons. This specimen was CD4+ or CD8+ T cells sorted from blood, taken in a trial of the OX40 agonist ivuxolimab. This clonotype was obtained from an adult with an advanced solid tumor such as melanoma, head and neck, liver or kidney cancer.

Here the CDR3 DNA reads TGTGCCAGCAGTGATTTATCACTGAACTATGGCTACACCTTC. This encodes CASSDLSLNYGYTF. V usage is TRBV6-1 and J usage is TRBJ1-2; D ambiguous. Germline V gene data show CDR1 as MNHNS and CDR2 as SASEGT. This CDR3 comprises 14 residues. The V and J ends lost 3 bases and 2 bases respectively, with 10 bases between them.